This T cell receptor (beta chain) came from a study of CXCR3-negative and CXCR3-positive naive CD8 T cells. General observations from the study: Both naive subsets, CXCR3-negative and CXCR3-positive, displayed similar TRBV-TRBJ usage, unlike memory cells. Partially decreased CXCR3 expression was recorded after cryopreservation, and fresh PBMCs were used in most assays. Compared with CXCR3-negative naive cells, CXCR3-positive naive cells showed more hydrophobic TRB CDR3s.

In the case of this clonotype: What it binds is unknown.

TRB cDNA libraries were made by UMI-labeled 5' RACE. TCRdb reworked the 5' RACE reads into one entry per CDR3 protein, no DNA. Its table records 46,000 or so distinct CDR3 sequences. This CDR3 region has 14 residues. Per germline, CDR1 SQVTM and CDR2 ANQGSEA. The V and J genes are TRBV29-1 and TRBJ2-1. The sequenced sample consisted of naive CXCR3- CD8+ T cells from blood. Subset defined: CD45RO-CCR7+CD27+CD95- naive CD8+ T cells lacking CXCR3 (TNR3-). This TCR was sampled from a human donor in good health. Some clones in this sample may be carry-over from other donors' samples. This CDR3 reads CSVDTGIPYNEQFF.